Below are 28 T cell receptor beta chains sequenced from a single sample in a study of PD-1 blockade in classical Hodgkin lymphoma (dated by TCRdb to between 2020 and 2021). Libraries were constructed by the immunoSEQ multiplex PCR assay. The clones in this table, taken by TCRdb from immuneACCESS, are in-frame only. Not every clone is retained; where verified, under half of the shortfall comes from an unresolved V gene, and the cause of the rest is unknown. A total of 20,000 or so clones appear in this sample, more than 65% of them only once. 20% to 25% of the sample rests with the top ten. The sample's time point label, in plain terms: cycle 4 day 1 (C4D1), after around six weeks of nivolumab. Every trial patient had relapsed after autologous stem cell transplantation, and cohorts A, B and C differed in prior brentuximab vedotin exposure. Source: peripheral blood mononuclear cells (PBMCs), taken before the fourth cycle of nivolumab. The receptor source for this set is a human donor with classical Hodgkin lymphoma.

This clone showed up just a few times. The rearrangement links TRBV19 to TRBJ2-5; 9 bases fit TRBD2. V shed 4 bases and J 4 bases; nucleotides not matched to a gene: 7. CDR3 length: 15 residues. From germline, CDR1 is LNHDA and CDR2 SQIVND (reference sequence). CDR3 region: CASSNRASGAETQYF. Written as DNA, the CDR3 is TGTGCCAGTAGTAACCGAGCTAGCGGGGCAGAGACCCAGTACTTC.

This chain links TRBV7-6 with TRBJ2-7; D perhaps matches TRBD2 (5 bases). Germline V gives CDR1 SGHVS, CDR2 FNYEAQ. The CDR3 extends over 15 amino acids. The V end was cut by 2 bases, the J end by 6 bases, with 17 bases between. The CDR3 DNA sequence: TGTGCCAGCAGCTTAACGTTGGGAGCCGGGGTCGAGCAGTACTTC. Translating it yields CASSLTLGAGVEQYF.

This clone was seen just once. This chain links TRBV30 with TRBJ2-5, with D possibly being TRBD2 (6 bases). The CDR3 loop spans 14 amino acids. Germline V gene lookup returns CDR1 GTSNPN and CDR2 SVGIG (reference sequence). Trimming pared 1 base from V and 7 bases from J, leaving 16 bases between. For the CDR3, the DNA is TGTGCCTGGAGTGCCGGAGGGCCCCCAGGGACCCAGTACTTC. This encodes CAWSAGGPPGTQYF.

V is TRBV5-5 and J is TRBJ2-6, with D uncertain. The germline V and J ends were trimmed by 7 bases and 1 base, with 12 bases remaining between them. The length of the CDR3 is 15 residues. The V gene's germline CDR1 is SGHKS and CDR2 YYEKEE (reference sequence). For the CDR3, the DNA is TGTGCCAGCGGCCCCTATGGATCTGGGGCCAACGTCCTGACTTTC. This codes for CASGPYGSGANVLTF.

The rearrangement joins TRBV4-3 to TRBJ1-1; perhaps TRBD1 as D (5 bases). Germline V gives CDR1 LGHNA, CDR2 YSLEER. The V end was cut by 0 bases, the J end by 1 base, with 9 bases between. This CDR3 is built from 15 residues. The CDR3 DNA reads as TGCGCCAGCAGCCAAGACGCAGGGACGAACACTGAAGCTTTCTTT. Encoded protein: CASSQDAGTNTEAFF.

A single count supports this clone. The rearrangement joins TRBV5-1 to TRBJ2-1; TRBD2 agrees at 7 bases. The length of the CDR3 is 15 residues. Per the germline V gene, CDR1 is SGHRS and CDR2 is YFSETQ. The V and J ends lost 4 bases and 4 bases, in that order; junction bases with no gene match: 8. In DNA, the CDR3 is TGCGCCAGCAGCGGTTTGTCTAGCGGTTACAATGAGCAGTTCTTC. Its protein product is CASSGLSSGYNEQFF. Variable domain in full (rest from reference TRBV5-1 and TRBJ2-1): KAGVTQTPRYLIKTRGQQVTLSCSPISGHRSVSWYQQTPGQGLQFLFEYFSETQRNKGNFPGRFSGRQFSNSRSEMNVSTLELGDSALYLCASSGLSSGYNEQFFGPGTRLTVL.

The chain is built from TRBV6-5 and TRBJ2-5; 7 positions match TRBD1. This CDR3 has 15 residues. J was trimmed by 4 bases and V by 7 bases; bases with no gene match: 12. CDR1 and CDR2 from the germline V gene are MNHEY and SVGAGI. The CDR3 DNA reads as TGTGCCAGCACTCCGACAGGGCCGGTAGGAGAGACCCAGTACTTC. Its protein product is CASTPTGPVGETQYF.

Written as DNA, the CDR3 is TGCAGCGTTGTCCCCGCTTTGACAGCCGTCGACTATGGCTACACCTTC. Translated: CSVVPALTAVDYGYTF. The chain is built from TRBV29-1 and TRBJ1-2; D is possibly TRBD1 (5 bases). In germline, CDR1 is SQVTM, CDR2 ANQGSEA. With 4 bases removed from V and 3 bases from J, the gap between germline ends came to 21 bases. The CDR3 extends over 16 amino acids.

The genes are TRBV7-3 and TRBJ2-1; D not resolved. Germline V gene sequence: CDR1 SGHTA, CDR2 FQGTGA. Trimming cost V 5 bases and J 9 bases, with 14 bases left between them. The CDR3 contains 13 residues. CDR3 coding DNA: TGTGCCAGCAGCCCCCCTATATCTAGTGAGCAGTTCTTC. It yields the protein CASSPPISSEQFF.

The chain employs TRBV19 and TRBJ1-5; no firm D call. Germline V lookup: CDR1 LNHDA, CDR2 SQIVND (reference sequence). The CDR3 loop spans 15 amino acids. The V gene lost 3 bases and the J gene lost 0 bases, with 9 bases spanning the gap. The CDR3 spells CASSIVRDSNQPQHF. CDR3 nucleotide sequence: TGTGCCAGTAGTATTGTTCGTGATAGCAATCAGCCCCAGCATTTT.

This rearrangement joins TRBV19 to TRBJ1-2, with D uncertain. The length of the CDR3 is 14 residues. Germline-derived CDR1 and CDR2 are LNHDA and SQIVND (reference sequence). Trimming pared 6 bases from V and 8 bases from J, leaving 19 bases between. The CDR3 is CASSILSGIGGYTF. In DNA, the CDR3 is TGTGCCAGTAGCATTCTGTCGGGTATTGGGGGCTACACCTTC.

This clone showed up just a few times. This chain links TRBV6-6 with TRBJ1-6; D is unclear. This CDR3 comprises 13 residues. Germline loops: CDR1 MNHNY, CDR2 SVGAGI (reference sequence). Trimming took off 11 bases at V and 7 bases at J, with 15 bases between the two ends. In nucleotides, the CDR3 is TGTGCCGCTCAAGGCAGTCACAATTCACCCCTCCACTTT. Its translation: CAAQGSHNSPLHF.

The chain has TRBV19 and TRBJ1-2; D is uncertain. This CDR3 is built from 15 residues. V lost 3 bases and J lost 8, with 19 bases in between. Looked up from germline, CDR1 is LNHDA and CDR2 is SQIVND (reference sequence). The CDR3 sequence: CASSILDRTAGGYTF. CDR3 coding DNA: TGTGCCAGTAGTATCCTCGATCGGACGGCCGGAGGCTACACCTTC.

V is TRBV7-9 and J is TRBJ1-1; 11 positions match TRBD1. The CDR3 is 15 amino acids. V gave up 4 bases and J gave up 9 bases; unmatched junction bases: 10. CDR1 is SEHNR and CDR2 is FQNEAQ in the germline V gene (reference sequence). This CDR3 is CASSSGQGAQGQAFF. The DNA for the CDR3 is TGTGCCAGCAGCTCCGGACAGGGGGCGCAGGGTCAAGCTTTCTTT.

This chain links TRBV19 with TRBJ2-1; D may be TRBD1 (5 bases). This CDR3 is 12 amino acids long. Germline CDR1 reads LNHDA; CDR2 reads SQIVND (reference sequence). Trimming removed 2 bases at V and 10 bases at J, with 9 bases between. This CDR3 reads CASSIISGEQFF. The CDR3, as DNA: TGTGCCAGTAGTATAATTTCAGGGGAGCAGTTCTTC.

This clone came up a few times. The CDR3 DNA sequence: TGTGCCAGCACGGGGTCAGGACAGGGCCCCAATCAGCCCCAGCATTTT. Protein sequence: CASTGSGQGPNQPQHF. The chain carries TRBV28 and TRBJ1-5; 8 bases match TRBD1. CDR1 and CDR2 from the germline V gene are MDHEN and SYDVKM. This CDR3 contains 16 residues. V was clipped by 7 bases and J by 3 bases; unmatched bases: 11.

This rearrangement joins TRBV5-1 to TRBJ2-5; weak D call: TRBD1 (5 bases). CDR1 SGHRS and CDR2 YFSETQ come from the germline V gene. The V end was cut by 7 bases, the J end by 3 bases, with 22 bases between. This CDR3 comprises 16 residues. CDR3 in DNA: TGCGCCAGCGGGCCGGGCAGCATTAAGGGGAAAGAGACCCAGTACTTC. Its translation is CASGPGSIKGKETQYF.

This chain joins TRBV7-2 and TRBJ1-5; D unclear. CDR1 SGHTA and CDR2 FQGNSA come from the germline V gene. The CDR3 extends over 12 amino acids. The V gene lost 5 bases and the J gene lost 7 bases, with 9 bases spanning the gap. The CDR3 nucleotides read TGTGCCAGCAGCCCGCCGGGCCAGCCCCAGCATTTT. This gives the protein CASSPPGQPQHF. Full variable domain (missing parts from reference TRBV7-2 and TRBJ1-5): GAGVSQSPSNKVTEKGKDVELRCDPISGHTALYWYRQSLGQGLEFLIYFQGNSAPDKSGLPSDRFSAERTGGSVSTLTIQRTQQEDSAVYLCASSPPGQPQHFGDGTRLSIL.

The chain couples TRBV11-2 to TRBJ1-2; no firm D call. V lost 3 bases to trimming and J lost 8 bases, with 10 bases between them. The CDR3 is made up of 12 amino acids. CDR1 and CDR2 from the germline V gene are SGHAT and FQNNGV. The DNA of the CDR3 is TGTGCCAGCAGCTTCGGTAACGGCGGCTACACCTTC. Translated: CASSFGNGGYTF.

The chain employs TRBV6-6 and TRBJ1-2; TRBD1 matches at 7 bases. V shed 6 bases, J shed 4 bases, and the junction held 11 bases outside the gene matches. Germline-derived CDR1 and CDR2 are MNHNY and SVGAGI (reference sequence). This CDR3 has 15 amino acids. The CDR3 DNA reads TGTGCCAGCAGCCCATTCCCGGGACAGCCCTATGGCTACACCTTC. It encodes CASSPFPGQPYGYTF.

The chain is built from TRBV7-2 and TRBJ1-4; D remains ambiguous. Germline CDR1 SGHTA, CDR2 FQGNSA. The CDR3 consists of 13 residues. The germline V and J ends were trimmed by 1 base and 7 bases, with 7 bases remaining between them. CDR3 nucleotides: TGTGCCAGCAGCTTAGTTACACCTGAAAAACTGTTTTTT. This encodes CASSLVTPEKLFF. Based on the CDR3 plus reference TRBV7-2 and TRBJ1-4, the full variable domain is GAGVSQSPSNKVTEKGKDVELRCDPISGHTALYWYRQSLGQGLEFLIYFQGNSAPDKSGLPSDRFSAERTGGSVSTLTIQRTQQEDSAVYLCASSLVTPEKLFFGSGTQLSVL.

The count of this clone is one. The V gene is TRBV2, the J gene TRBJ2-7; TRBD1 matches 9 bases. V dropped 3 bases and J dropped 6; count of bases not matched to a gene: 3. Germline values: CDR1 SNHLY, CDR2 FYNNEI. This CDR3 contains 13 residues. CDR3 sequence reads: CASSDTGGGEQYF. The CDR3 DNA follows: TGTGCCAGCAGTGACACAGGGGGCGGCGAGCAGTACTTC. The whole variable domain, filled in from reference TRBV2 and TRBJ2-7, reads EPEVTQTPSHQVTQMGQEVILRCVPISNHLYFYWYRQILGQKVEFLVSFYNNEISEKSEIFDDQFSVERPDGSNFTLKIRSTKLEDSAMYFCASSDTGGGEQYFGPGTRLTVT.

The rearrangement uses TRBV19 and TRBJ1-1; 10 bases align to TRBD1. J was trimmed by 1 base and V by 5 bases; bases with no gene match: 4. The CDR3 contains 15 residues. CDR1 is LNHDA, CDR2 SQIVND, per germline (reference sequence). The CDR3 spells CASSPRTGGNTEAFF. CDR3 sequence (DNA): TGTGCCAGTAGTCCACGGACAGGGGGGAACACTGAAGCTTTCTTT.

The rearrangement links TRBV6-6 to TRBJ1-2, with no clear D. V shed 3 bases and J shed 8 bases, with 19 bases lying between them. The germline gives CDR1 MNHNY, CDR2 SVGAGI (reference sequence). The CDR3 runs 15 residues. For the CDR3, the DNA is TGTGCCAGCAGTTATTCCGTGACTGCCGGGGTAGGCTACACCTTC. Translation gives CASSYSVTAGVGYTF.

This clone has a single count. The chain carries TRBV5-4 and TRBJ2-1, with D uncertain. The germline V and J ends were trimmed by 0 bases and 15 bases, with 13 bases remaining between them. The CDR3 runs 12 residues. Germline CDR1 reads SGHNT; CDR2 reads YYREEE (reference sequence). CDR3 nucleotides: TGTGCCAGCAGCTTGGGTTCCCCTGGTCGGTTCTTC. Encoded protein: CASSLGSPGRFF. Complete variable domain (other parts from reference TRBV5-4 and TRBJ2-1): ETGVTQSPTHLIKTRGQQVTLRCSSQSGHNTVSWYQQALGQGPQFIFQYYREEENGRGNFPPRFSGLQFPNYSSELNVNALELDDSALYLCASSLGSPGRFFGPGTRLTVL.

This chain links TRBV30 with TRBJ1-5, with a weak D call TRBD1 (6 bases). This CDR3 has 14 amino acids. CDR1 is GTSNPN and CDR2 is SVGIG in the germline V gene (reference sequence). Trimming took 0 bases from V and 9 from J, leaving 15 bases between them. The chain's CDR3 is CAWSVSTGLGPQHF. The CDR3, as DNA: TGTGCCTGGAGTGTATCGACAGGCCTAGGGCCCCAGCATTTT.

V usage is TRBV5-1 and J usage is TRBJ2-7; TRBD2 is a possible D gene (5 bases). From germline, CDR1 is SGHRS and CDR2 YFSETQ. V was cut by 0 bases and J by 3 bases, with 16 bases left in between. This CDR3 is built from 16 residues. CDR3: CASSLGGGSYFYEQYF. The CDR3, as DNA: TGCGCCAGCAGCTTGGGTGGCGGGTCCTACTTCTACGAGCAGTACTTC.

The rearrangement links TRBV7-6 to TRBJ2-1, with 9 bases aligning to TRBD2. With 5 bases clipped from V and 9 bases from J, the junction kept 11 bases outside the gene matches. The CDR3 runs 15 residues. Germline lookup yields CDR1 SGHVS and CDR2 FNYEAQ. The CDR3 DNA is TGTGCCAGCAGCAGCACGGGACTAGCCGGCGGTGAGCAGTTCTTC. It codes for CASSSTGLAGGEQFF.